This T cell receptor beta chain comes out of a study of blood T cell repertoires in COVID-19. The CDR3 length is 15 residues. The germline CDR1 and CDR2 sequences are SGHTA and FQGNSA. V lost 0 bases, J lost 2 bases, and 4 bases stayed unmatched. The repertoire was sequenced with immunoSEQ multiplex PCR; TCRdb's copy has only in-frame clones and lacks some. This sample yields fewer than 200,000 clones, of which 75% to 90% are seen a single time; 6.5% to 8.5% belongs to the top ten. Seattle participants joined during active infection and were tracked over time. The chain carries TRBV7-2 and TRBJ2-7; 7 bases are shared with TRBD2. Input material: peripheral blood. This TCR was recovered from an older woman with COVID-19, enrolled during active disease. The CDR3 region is CASSLARTRAYEQYF. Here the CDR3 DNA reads TGTGCCAGCAGCTTAGCCCGGACTAGGGCCTACGAGCAGTACTTC.